This TCR beta chain was recorded in a study of T cells in Graves' hyperthyroidism and ophthalmopathy. General study findings and limits: The model forecast ophthalmopathy, anticipating it by a median around 6.5 months before onset. Clonotypes that were expanded in thyroid above 0.001 mostly appeared in blood too. Classification by a 13 V-J model distinguished ophthalmopathy from stable hyperthyroidism.

TCR beta CDR3 region amplification was performed from RNA transcripts. First-round RT-PCR with HTBI primers amplified the TCR CDR3 region. Via MiXCR, TCRdb re-called the multiplex PCR reads, giving one row per CDR3 protein. The sample includes about 510,000 distinct CDR3 sequences, 35% to 50% of them seen just once. Details on this clonotype: Its antigen is unidentified.

The CDR3 runs 16 residues. Trimming stripped 4 bases from V and 1 base from J, with 17 bases between. The V gene's germline CDR1 is SGHRS and CDR2 YFSETQ. Together with thyroid ultrasound, orbital computed tomography, serum thyroxine and TRAb, clinical symptoms were used for diagnoses. The chain employs TRBV5-1 and TRBJ1-1, with D maybe TRBD1 (5 bases). The sequenced sample was peripheral blood or thyroid tissue (not recorded which). This sequence was found in an adult woman with Graves' disease, either hyperthyroidism or ophthalmopathy (not recorded which). CDR3 protein: CASSSQDLGGNTEAFF. The CDR3 nucleotides read TGCGCCAGCAGCAGCCAAGATCTGGGGGGGAACACTGAAGCTTTCTTT.